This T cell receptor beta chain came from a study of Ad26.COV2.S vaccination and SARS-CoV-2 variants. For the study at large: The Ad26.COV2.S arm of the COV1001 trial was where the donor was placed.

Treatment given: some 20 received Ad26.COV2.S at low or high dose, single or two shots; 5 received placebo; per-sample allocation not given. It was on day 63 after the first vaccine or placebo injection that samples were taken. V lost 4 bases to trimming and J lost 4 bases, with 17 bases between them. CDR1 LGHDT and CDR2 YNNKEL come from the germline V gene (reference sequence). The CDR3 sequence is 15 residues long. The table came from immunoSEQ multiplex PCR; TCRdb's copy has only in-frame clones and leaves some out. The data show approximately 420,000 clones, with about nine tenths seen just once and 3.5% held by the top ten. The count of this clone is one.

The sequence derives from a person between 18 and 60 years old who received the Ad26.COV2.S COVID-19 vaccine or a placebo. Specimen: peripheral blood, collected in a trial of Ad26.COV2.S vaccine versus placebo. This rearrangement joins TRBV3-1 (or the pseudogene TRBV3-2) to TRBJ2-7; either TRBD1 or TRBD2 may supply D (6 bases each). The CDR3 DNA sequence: TGTGCCAGCAGCCTCTCGGGGGCGAGGCCGTACGAGCAGTACTTC. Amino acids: CASSLSGARPYEQYF.